The table lists the clone carrying this TCR beta chain with a count of one. Libraries were prepared by immunoSEQ multiplex PCR; TCRdb keeps only in-frame clonotypes and omits some of them. This sample has hundreds of thousands of clones, with more than 75% found just once. These data come from a study of blood T cell repertoires in COVID-19. Looking at the study overall: In each case, the material was cDNA or gDNA derived from T cells, B-cell-depleted T cells, or PBMCs.

Trimming left V 4 bases short and J 1 base short, with 11 bases between. This CDR3 region has 14 residues. Germline CDR1 and CDR2: LNHDA and SQIVND (reference sequence). The sequence was obtained from a woman between 40 and 55 years old who had recovered from COVID-19. Source material: peripheral blood. The chain carries TRBV19 and TRBJ2-7; a possible D gene is TRBD2 (5 bases). In nucleotides, the CDR3 is TGTGCCAGTAGTAAGCGGACGCAGTCCTACGAGCAGTACTTC. Residues: CASSKRTQSYEQYF.